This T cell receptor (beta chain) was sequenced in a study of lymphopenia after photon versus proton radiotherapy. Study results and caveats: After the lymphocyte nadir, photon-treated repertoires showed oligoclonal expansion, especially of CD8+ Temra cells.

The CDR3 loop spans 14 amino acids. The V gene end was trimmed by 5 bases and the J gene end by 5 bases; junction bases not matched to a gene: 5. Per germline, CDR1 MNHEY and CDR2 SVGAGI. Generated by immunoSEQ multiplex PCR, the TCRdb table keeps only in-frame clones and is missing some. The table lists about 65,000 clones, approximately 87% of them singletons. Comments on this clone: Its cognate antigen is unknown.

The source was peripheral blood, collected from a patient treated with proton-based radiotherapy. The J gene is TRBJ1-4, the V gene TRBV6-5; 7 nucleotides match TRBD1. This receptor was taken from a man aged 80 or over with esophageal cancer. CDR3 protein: CASSPTGFNEKLFF. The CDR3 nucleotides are TGTGCCAGCAGTCCGACAGGGTTCAATGAAAAACTGTTTTTT.